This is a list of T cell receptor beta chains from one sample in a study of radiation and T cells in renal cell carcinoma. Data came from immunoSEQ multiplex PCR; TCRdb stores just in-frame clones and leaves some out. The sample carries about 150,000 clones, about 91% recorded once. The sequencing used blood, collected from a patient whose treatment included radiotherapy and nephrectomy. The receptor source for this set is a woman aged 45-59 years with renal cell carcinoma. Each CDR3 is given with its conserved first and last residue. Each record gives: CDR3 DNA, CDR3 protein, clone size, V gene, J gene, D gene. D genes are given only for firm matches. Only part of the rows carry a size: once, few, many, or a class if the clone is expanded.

TGTGCCAGCAGCTTAGTGGGTATTGAGACCCAGTACTTC	CASSLVGIETQYF	NA	TRBV7-9	TRBJ2-5	NA
TGTGCCAGCAGCTTGTCTAGGGGAGGCAACGAGCAGTACTTC	CASSLSRGGNEQYF	NA	TRBV7-6	TRBJ2-7	NA
TGTGCCAGCTCACCGTCGCAGGGGGCCGTATACGAGCAGTACTTC	CASSPSQGAVYEQYF	NA	TRBV18	TRBJ2-7	TRBD1
TGTGCCAGCAGTCGACAGTATCAAGAGACCCAGTACTTC	CASSRQYQETQYF	NA	TRBV6-5	TRBJ2-5	NA
TGCGCCAGCAGCCGCCCCCAATTAGCGATCGAGGGTAGCGCCTACAATGAGCAGTTCTTC	CASSRPQLAIEGSAYNEQFF	NA	TRBV5-1	TRBJ2-1	NA
TGTGCCAGCAGTTTCTTTGGGACCCAGTACTTC	CASSFFGTQYF	NA	TRBV28	TRBJ2-5	NA
TGCGCCAGCAGCGCGTCTAGGGGAAACACCATATATTTT	CASSASRGNTIYF	NA	TRBV4-3	TRBJ1-3	NA
TGCGCCAGCGGTCAGGGGATCGACACTGAAGCTTTCTTT	CASGQGIDTEAFF	few	TRBV5-1	TRBJ1-1	NA
TGTGCCAGCAGCCCTCAGGGGGCGGCAGATACGCAGTATTTT	CASSPQGAADTQYF	few	TRBV5-6	TRBJ2-3	TRBD1
TGTGCCAGCAGCGTATCCGGGACAGGGGGGGGAAAACTGTTTTTT	CASSVSGTGGGKLFF	NA	TRBV7-2	TRBJ1-4	TRBD1
TGCGCCAGCAGTCCAAAGGTGGGAAAAGCTAACTCCTATAATTCACCCCTCCACTTT	CASSPKVGKANSYNSPLHF	NA	TRBV4-1	TRBJ1-6	NA
TGCGCCAGCAGCTTGGCAGGGTCATCATGGAATTCACCCCTCCACTTT	CASSLAGSSWNSPLHF	NA	TRBV5-1	TRBJ1-6	NA